The clone carrying this T cell receptor beta chain was counted a single time. Its antigen is as yet unknown. Only in-frame clones appear in the TCRdb table, and some are missing; sequencing was by immunoSEQ multiplex PCR. The sample contains 75,000 to 100,000 clones, 94% of which appear only once. These data are taken from a study of siplizumab effects on memory and regulatory T cells. Findings and limits, study-wide: Alloreactive sequences from unstimulated CD4+ memory cells fell significantly with siplizumab. With siplizumab, mappable alloreactive CD4+ clones averaged about 70% Treg-derived, versus 25% to 30% in controls. Naive T cell populations appeared to exhibit greater diversity than memory cells and appeared to be major alloresponse contributors. Few alloreactive clones mapped to unstimulated subsets.

The CDR3 is 13 amino acids. The trim removed 5 bases at V and 7 bases at J, leaving 3 bases unmatched. CDR1 is MNHNY, CDR2 SVGAGI, per germline (reference sequence). The sequence was collected from a human donor in good health. The sequencing sample was made of non-Treg CD4+ T cells sorted from blood. The V gene is TRBV6-6, the J gene TRBJ1-1; TRBD1 agrees at 11 bases. CDR3 coding DNA: TGTGCCAGCAGTCGGACAGGGGGCGATGAAGCTTTCTTT. This encodes CASSRTGGDEAFF.